This T cell receptor beta chain was recorded in a study of shared clonotypes between healthy human individuals. V was clipped by 4 bases and J by 7 bases, with 17 bases between them. The CDR3 has 15 amino acids. Germline CDR1 reads SGHRS; CDR2 reads YFSETQ. The table came from immunoSEQ multiplex PCR; TCRdb's copy has only in-frame clones and leaves some out. Of some 1.5 million clones listed, roughly 98% are singletons. This chain links TRBV5-1 with TRBJ2-2; no definite D call. Sequencing input: naive CD4+ T cells sorted from blood. Subset denoted: CD45RA+ positively selected. The sequence was obtained from a man aged 25 to 40 in good health. CDR3 sequence reads: CASSPASLRIGELFF. As DNA, the CDR3 is TGCGCCAGCAGCCCAGCATCCTTACGCATCGGGGAGCTGTTTTTT.